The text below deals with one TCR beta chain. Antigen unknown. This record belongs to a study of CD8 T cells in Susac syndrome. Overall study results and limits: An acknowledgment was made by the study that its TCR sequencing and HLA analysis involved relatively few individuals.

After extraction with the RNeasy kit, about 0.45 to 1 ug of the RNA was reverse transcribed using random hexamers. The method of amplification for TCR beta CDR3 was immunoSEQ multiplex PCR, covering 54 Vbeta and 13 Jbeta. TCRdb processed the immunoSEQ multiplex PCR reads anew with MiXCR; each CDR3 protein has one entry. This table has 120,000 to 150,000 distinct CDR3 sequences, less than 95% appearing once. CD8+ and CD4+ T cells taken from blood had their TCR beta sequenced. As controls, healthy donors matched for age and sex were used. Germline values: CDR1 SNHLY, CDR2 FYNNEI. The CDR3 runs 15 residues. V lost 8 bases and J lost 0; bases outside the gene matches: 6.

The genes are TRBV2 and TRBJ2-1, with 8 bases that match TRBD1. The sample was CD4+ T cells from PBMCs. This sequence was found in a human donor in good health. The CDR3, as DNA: TGTGCCAGCGACCTCGGACAGGGCTCCTACAATGAGCAGTTCTTC. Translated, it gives CASDLGQGSYNEQFF.